This T cell receptor (beta chain) was captured by sequencing in a study of T cell responses to AZD1222 COVID-19 vaccine. With 6 bases removed from V and 3 bases from J, the gap between germline ends came to 8 bases. The CDR3 sequence is 12 residues long. CDR1 MNHEY and CDR2 SVGAGI come from the germline V gene. This table comes from immunoSEQ multiplex PCR, and its TCRdb copy is limited to in-frame clones, with some not included. Of around 150,000 clones listed, 90% were seen once; the top ten hold roughly 6%. Whole-study findings and limits: Donors in the cohort were predominantly white British and more often female, and clonal diversity was possibly underestimated.

Of note for this clone: Antigen unknown.

This specimen consisted of peripheral blood, obtained 28 days after the second AZD1222 dose. The chain uses TRBV6-5 and TRBJ1-2, with D unresolved. This TCR was recovered from an adult who received the AZD1222 COVID-19 vaccine. The CDR3 DNA reads TGTGCCAGCAGATCGTTGGACTATGGCTACACCTTC. Encoded protein: CASRSLDYGYTF.